A single sample gave rise to the 18 T cell receptor beta chains below, sequenced in a study of T cell repertoires in cytomegalovirus infection. TCRdb fed the reads into MiXCR, producing one record per CDR3 protein. The profile shows around 530,000 distinct CDR3 sequences, around a quarter of them singletons. Input material: PBMCs. These receptors were obtained from a human donor in good health (CMV status not recorded). Some clones in this sample may be carry-over from other donors' samples.

The chain employs TRBV14 and TRBJ2-5; 8 nucleotides match TRBD1. Germline CDR1 reads SGHDN; CDR2 reads FVKESK. Germline trimming cut 1 base from V and 5 bases from J; bases unmatched to any gene: 6. This CDR3 region has 15 residues. The CDR3 nucleotides are TGTGCCAGCAGCCAAGTGACAGGGGTACTTGAGACCCAGTACTTC. Translation gives CASSQVTGVLETQYF.

This clonotype was counted a few times. V is TRBV7-2 and J is TRBJ2-1; 8 bases align to TRBD2. V dropped 3 bases and J dropped 9; count of bases not matched to a gene: 16. The germline CDR1 and CDR2 sequences are SGHTA and FQGNSA. The CDR3 has 17 amino acids. The CDR3: CASSLAPVSGNGGEQFF. DNA of the CDR3: TGTGCCAGCAGCTTGGCGCCGGTTAGCGGGAACGGTGGTGAGCAGTTCTTC.

This clonotype was detected ten times or more. The chain couples TRBV7-2 to TRBJ2-5; D is uncertain. Trimming stripped 1 base from V and 4 bases from J, with 4 bases between. Germline-derived CDR1 and CDR2 are SGHTA and FQGNSA. The CDR3 sequence is 12 residues long. The CDR3 loop reads CASSLGRETQYF. CDR3 sequence (DNA): TGTGCCAGCAGCTTAGGACGAGAGACCCAGTACTTC. Using reference TRBV7-2 and TRBJ2-5 for the parts outside the CDR3, the full variable domain is GAGVSQSPSNKVTEKGKDVELRCDPISGHTALYWYRQSLGQGLEFLIYFQGNSAPDKSGLPSDRFSAERTGGSVSTLTIQRTQQEDSAVYLCASSLGRETQYFGPGTRLLVL.

V is TRBV14 and J is TRBJ2-5; D unclear. V lost 0 bases and J 2 bases, leaving 7 bases between the germline ends. Germline assignment: CDR1 SGHDN and CDR2 FVKESK. This CDR3 is 14 amino acids long. CDR3 bases: TGTGCCAGCAGCCAAGAATGGGGACAAGAGACCCAGTACTTC. Translating gives CASSQEWGQETQYF. The full variable domain, with the rest looked up from reference TRBV14 and TRBJ2-5, is EAGVTQFPSHSVIEKGQTVTLRCDPISGHDNLYWYRRVMGKEIKFLLHFVKESKQDESGMPNNRFLAERTGGTYSTLKVQPAELEDSGVYFCASSQEWGQETQYFGPGTRLLVL.

The gene calls are TRBV9 and TRBJ1-3; D unresolved. This CDR3 is 14 amino acids long. Germline loops: CDR1 SGDLS, CDR2 YYNGEE. V lost 3 bases and J lost 3, with 10 bases in between. CDR3 residues: CASSGIDYGNTIYF. DNA for the CDR3: TGTGCCAGCAGCGGGATAGATTATGGAAACACCATATATTTT.

Comment on this clonotype: A read error is possible here, since a much larger clone lies one base away. The rearrangement links TRBV7-2 to TRBJ1-5; D possibly corresponds to TRBD1 (6 bases). The V gene lost 4 bases and the J gene lost 7 bases, with 17 bases spanning the gap. The germline V gene has CDR1 SGHTA and CDR2 FQGNSA. The CDR3 spans 15 residues. The CDR3 loop reads CASSYRQERGQPQHF. The CDR3 DNA is TGTGCCAGCAGCTACAGACAGGAGAGAGGGCAGCCCCAGCATTTT. Variable domain in full (rest from reference TRBV7-2 and TRBJ1-5): GAGVSQSPSNKVTEKGKDVELRCDPISGHTALYWYRQSLGQGLEFLIYFQGNSAPDKSGLPSDRFSAERTGGSVSTLTIQRTQQEDSAVYLCASSYRQERGQPQHFGDGTRLSIL.

This clonotype came up many times. The genes are TRBV6-1 and TRBJ2-1, with TRBD2 matching over 12 bases. CDR1 and CDR2 (germline): MNHNS, SASEGT. The CDR3 sequence is 16 residues long. With V trimmed by 6 bases and J by 4 bases, 7 bases remained unmatched. CDR3 DNA sequence: TGTGCCAGCAGAACAAGGACTAGCGGGACTTACAATGAGCAGTTCTTC. It encodes CASRTRTSGTYNEQFF.

This chain uses TRBV11-2 with TRBJ2-1, with TRBD2 identical over 7 bases. The V and J ends lost 5 bases and 15 bases, in that order; junction bases with no gene match: 10. CDR3 length: 12 residues. Per germline, CDR1 SGHAT and CDR2 FQNNGV. CDR3 nucleotides: TGTGCCAGCAGCCTTAGCGGGCCTTTTCTGTTCTTC. Amino acids: CASSLSGPFLFF.

The V gene is TRBV5-1, the J gene TRBJ2-1; 10 bases fit TRBD1. The CDR3 has 14 residues. V lost 7 bases, J lost 1 base, and 2 bases stayed unmatched. Per germline, CDR1 SGHRS and CDR2 YFSETQ. The CDR3 DNA is TGCGCCAGCGGGGGACAGGGGTCCTACAATGAGCAGTTCTTC. Amino acids: CASGGQGSYNEQFF.

This clonotype has at least ten counts. The chain uses TRBV7-2 and TRBJ2-2; 7 nucleotides agree with TRBD1. The junction had 6 bases not matched to a gene; V was cut back by 6 bases and J by 5 bases. Germline V gives CDR1 SGHTA, CDR2 FQGNSA. This CDR3 contains 14 residues. This chain's CDR3 is CASRSGGRTGELFF. The CDR3 DNA reads TGTGCCAGCAGATCAGGGGGACGGACCGGGGAGCTGTTTTTT.

The table lists this clonotype with a few counts. The chain combines TRBV5-4 with TRBJ2-7, with 8 nucleotides matching TRBD1. Germline assignment: CDR1 SGHNT and CDR2 YYREEE (reference sequence). V gave up 0 bases and J gave up 6 bases; unmatched junction bases: 8. CDR3 length: 15 amino acids. The CDR3 spells CASSLGGTGWTEQYF. In DNA, the CDR3 is TGTGCCAGCAGCTTGGGTGGGACAGGTTGGACCGAGCAGTACTTC.

The chain carries TRBV2 and TRBJ1-2, with D perhaps TRBD1 (5 bases). V dropped 8 bases and J dropped 4 bases, with 20 bases sitting between them. This CDR3 is built from 15 residues. From germline, CDR1 is SNHLY and CDR2 FYNNEI. For the CDR3, the DNA is TGTGCCAGCTCCGGTTCGGGGGGTATGGGCTATGGCTACACCTTC. Encoded protein: CASSGSGGMGYGYTF.

There are a few counts of this clonotype. This rearrangement joins TRBV2 to TRBJ2-7; 9 bases line up with TRBD1. CDR1 SNHLY and CDR2 FYNNEI come from the germline V gene. Trimming at V came to 2 bases and at J to 7 bases, leaving 6 bases not matched to a gene. This CDR3 has 14 residues. The CDR3 loop is CASSETFGTGEQYF. The DNA of the CDR3 is TGTGCCAGCAGTGAAACTTTTGGGACAGGGGAGCAGTACTTC.

In its sample, this clonotype was seen a few times. V gene TRBV19 combines with J gene TRBJ1-1; D is unresolved. V dropped 11 bases and J dropped 3 bases, with 13 bases sitting between them. Germline CDR1 reads LNHDA; CDR2 reads SQIVND (reference sequence). The CDR3 spans 12 residues. CDR3 DNA sequence: TGTGCCGTGACTGGCGTTTACACTGAAGCTTTCTTT. Its translation is CAVTGVYTEAFF.

The chain joins TRBV30 to TRBJ1-1; D is perhaps TRBD1 (6 bases). The length of the CDR3 is 12 residues. Trimming stripped 5 bases from V and 2 bases from J, with 9 bases between. From germline, CDR1 is GTSNPN and CDR2 SVGIG (reference sequence). CDR3 coding DNA: TGTGCCTGGGACAGGAAAAACACTGAAGCTTTCTTT. Translating gives CAWDRKNTEAFF.

The rearrangement uses TRBV6-6 and TRBJ1-1; TRBD1 agrees at 7 bases. V was pared by 5 bases and J by 0 bases, with 6 bases of the junction left unmatched. Germline CDR1 is MNHNY and CDR2 is SVGAGI (reference sequence). This CDR3 contains 15 residues. In DNA form, the CDR3 reads TGTGCCAGCAGTGAGGGACAGCGAGTGAACACTGAAGCTTTCTTT. Translated, it gives CASSEGQRVNTEAFF.

This chain joins TRBV7-2 and TRBJ2-7, with D perhaps assigned TRBD1 or TRBD2 (6 bases each). The germline V and J ends were trimmed by 5 bases and 5 bases, with 19 bases remaining between them. Germline values: CDR1 SGHTA, CDR2 FQGNSA. The CDR3 contains 15 residues. The CDR3 sequence is CASSRDGGLGDEQYF. CDR3 DNA: TGTGCCAGCAGCCGCGACGGGGGCCTCGGGGACGAGCAGTACTTC.

This clonotype was seen repeatedly, ten times or more. The chain links TRBV7-6 to TRBJ2-2; 8 nucleotides align to TRBD2. Unmatched junction bases numbered 5, after V lost 5 bases and J lost 0 bases. Germline V lookup: CDR1 SGHVS, CDR2 FNYEAQ. The CDR3 contains 16 residues. CDR3 nucleotide sequence: TGTGCCAGCAGCGTAATACTAGCGGCGAACACCGGGGAGCTGTTTTTT. Its protein product is CASSVILAANTGELFF.